This T cell receptor (beta chain) was obtained from a study of somatic mutations in cytotoxic T cells in rheumatoid arthritis. Germline V CDR1 and CDR2: MNHEY, SMNVEV (reference sequence). J gave up 8 bases and V 4 bases, and 8 bases lay outside the gene matches. The CDR3 has 15 residues. Of note for this clone: The target antigen is unknown.

Study-level points and caveats: Statistical analysis of the slight TRBV07 underrepresentation in rheumatoid arthritis patients did not adjust for multiple comparisons.

Sequenced by immunoSEQ multiplex PCR; TCRdb stores in-frame clones only, minus some. The data hold 13,000 to 15,000 clones, with approximately 90% observed a single time. This receptor was taken from a man in his 70s with rheumatoid arthritis. The V and J genes are TRBV27 and TRBJ2-1, with 10 bases matching TRBD2. Source material: CD4+ T cells sorted from blood. CDR3 in amino acids: CASSSGVAGGYEQFF. The CDR3 DNA reads TGTGCCAGCAGTTCGGGGGTAGCGGGAGGCTATGAGCAGTTCTTC.